The clone carrying this T cell receptor (beta chain) was found once. The entry originates in a study of radiation and T cells in renal cell carcinoma. V gave up 2 bases and J gave up 8 bases, with 15 bases separating them. The CDR3 sequence is 15 residues long. Germline V gives CDR1 LNHDA, CDR2 SQIVND (reference sequence). The repertoire was sequenced with immunoSEQ multiplex PCR; TCRdb's copy has only in-frame clones and lacks some. This table has tens of thousands of clones, more than 75% appearing once. Described time point: baseline pretreatment blood. Sample treatment: 15 Gy SBRT to primary tumor, nephrectomy 4 weeks later.

This sequence originates from a man in his 60s with renal cell carcinoma. This sample comprised blood, obtained from a patient whose treatment included radiotherapy and nephrectomy. The chain uses TRBV19 and TRBJ1-4; no definite D call. Written as DNA, the CDR3 is TGTGCCAGTAGTATATCTCACGGGCAGCAGGAAAAACTGTTTTTT. Translation: CASSISHGQQEKLFF. The whole variable domain, filled in from reference TRBV19 and TRBJ1-4, reads DGGITQSPKYLFRKEGQNVTLSCEQNLNHDAMYWYRQDPGQGLRLIYYSQIVNDFQKGDIAEGYSVSREKKESFPLTVTSAQKNPTAFYLCASSISHGQQEKLFFGSGTQLSVL.